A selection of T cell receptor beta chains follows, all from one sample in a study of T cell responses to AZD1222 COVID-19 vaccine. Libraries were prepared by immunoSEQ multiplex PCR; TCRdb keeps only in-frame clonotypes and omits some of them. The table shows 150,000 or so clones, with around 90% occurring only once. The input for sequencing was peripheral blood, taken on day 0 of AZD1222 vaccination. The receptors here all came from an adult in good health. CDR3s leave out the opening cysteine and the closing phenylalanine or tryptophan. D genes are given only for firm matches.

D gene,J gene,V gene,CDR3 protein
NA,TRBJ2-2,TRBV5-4,ASTLTAVVTGELF
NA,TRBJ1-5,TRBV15,ATSIEKGQPQH
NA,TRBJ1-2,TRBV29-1,SVEDSPNYGYT
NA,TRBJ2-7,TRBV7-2,ASSLLGGEQY
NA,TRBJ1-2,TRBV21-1,ASSKTGSRTGNYGYT
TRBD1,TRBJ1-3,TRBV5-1,ASSPQGGPGNTIY
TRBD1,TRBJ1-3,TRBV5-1,ASSLGDRAVGNTIY
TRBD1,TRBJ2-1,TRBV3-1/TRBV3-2,ASSLDRAHMI
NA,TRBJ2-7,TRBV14,ASSQDLLHEQY
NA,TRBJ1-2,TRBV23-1,ASGRTRNYGYT
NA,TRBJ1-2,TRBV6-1,ASSEGGRGARGDT
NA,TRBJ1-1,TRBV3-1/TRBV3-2,ASSPTAKGHTEAF
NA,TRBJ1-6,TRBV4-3,ASSQDMESPLH
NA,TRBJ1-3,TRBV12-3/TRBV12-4,ASSSGGTDTIY
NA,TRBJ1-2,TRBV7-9,ASSFPDRLLNYGYT
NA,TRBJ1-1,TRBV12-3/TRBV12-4,ASSFNEGTEAF
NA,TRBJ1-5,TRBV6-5,ASSSIGQPQH
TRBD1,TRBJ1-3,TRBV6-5,ATSTGPANTIY
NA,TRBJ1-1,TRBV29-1,SVERGRTEAF
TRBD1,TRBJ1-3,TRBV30,AWTQQGNTIY
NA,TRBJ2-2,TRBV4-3,ASSQARKGELF
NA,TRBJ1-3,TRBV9,ASSVAVGERGGNTIY
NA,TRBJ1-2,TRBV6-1,ASSDRGAYGYT
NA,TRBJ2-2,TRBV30,AWSVTSTGELF
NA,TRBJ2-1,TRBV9,ASSLRGVGGGAYNEQF
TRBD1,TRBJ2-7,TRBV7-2,ASSLGTGNYEQY
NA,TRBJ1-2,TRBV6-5,ASSYPGKGYT
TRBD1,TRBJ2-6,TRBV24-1,ATSDSRTGNHVLT
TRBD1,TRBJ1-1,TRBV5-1,ASSYPGGREAF
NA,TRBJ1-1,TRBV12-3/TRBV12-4,ASSLGRNTEAF
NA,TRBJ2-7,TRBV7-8,ASSQREYGGYEQY
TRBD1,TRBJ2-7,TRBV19,ASSAGQGPSYEQY
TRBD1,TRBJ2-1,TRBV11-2,ASGRDRYNEQF
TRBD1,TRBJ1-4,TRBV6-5,ASRPNRGANEKLF
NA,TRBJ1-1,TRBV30,AWLDTARYTEAF
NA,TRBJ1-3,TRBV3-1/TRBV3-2,ASSQGGSSGNTIY
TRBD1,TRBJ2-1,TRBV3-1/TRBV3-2,ASSQERGQGKNEQF
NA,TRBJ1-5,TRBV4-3,ASSQEWTSNQPQH
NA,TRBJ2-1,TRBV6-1,ASSEWMEEF
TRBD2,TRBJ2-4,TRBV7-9,ASSLVSAGGLTKNIQY